The clone carrying this T cell receptor (beta chain) was seen a few times. Its antigen is unidentified. This sample stems from a study of siplizumab effects on memory and regulatory T cells. Germline CDR1 and CDR2: MNHEY and SMNVEV (reference sequence). Trimming took 6 bases from V and 7 from J, leaving 6 bases between them. The CDR3 runs 10 residues. Study-wide findings and caveats: Naive versus memory phenotype went unassigned for roughly 80-96% of proliferating CD4+ or CD8+ clones. Proliferating siplizumab-culture Treg suppressive function went unconfirmed. Siplizumab led to significantly less abundant alloreactive sequences that could be traced back to unstimulated CD4+ memory cells. The alloresponse seemed to draw substantially on naive T cells, which appeared more diverse than memory cells.

Clones were sequenced by immunoSEQ multiplex PCR, and TCRdb holds only the in-frame ones, with some missing. The sample yields approximately 110,000 clones, 93% seen once. The V call is TRBV27, the J call TRBJ1-2; D call uncertain. The sample taken for sequencing was CD4+ T cells sorted from blood. This sequence was found in a human donor in good health. CDR3 amino acids: CASRVCGYTF. CDR3 coding DNA: TGTGCCAGCAGGGTCTGTGGCTACACCTTC.